This TCR beta chain stems from a study of cytomegalovirus exposure and HLA in healthy donors (dated by TCRdb to 2015 to 2018). Describing the broader study: In an earlier analysis of 587 of the donors, 250 to 300 Gb of sequence data and 90 million to 120 million unique TCR beta sequences from about 190 million T cells were reported. An early release covering about 600 HLA-typed donors comprised 300 to 350 gigabases of sequencing data and 65 million to 100 million unique TCR sequences. Among the approximately 400 genotyped donors, approximately 82% belonged to the genetic ancestry cluster associated with self-reported Caucasian donors. The aim of the study was to test whether cataloging public T cell receptors could identify signatures of past pathogen exposure. Using immunosequencing, the study profiled T cell repertoires from fewer than 850 subjects and related those repertoires to cytomegalovirus serostatus. Along with the roughly 670-subject first cohort, a separate validation cohort of 120 different subjects was used. To predict cytomegalovirus infection status, the study combined high-throughput TCR immunosequencing, statistical association of individual TCRs with disease status, and machine learning. A later analysis re-examined previously published TCR beta repertoires from 600 to 700 donors and added high-resolution HLA genotyping to investigate patterns of TCR occurrence. In the later analysis, no new phenotypic data were used to find candidate immune exposures; instead, reliance was placed on TCR beta sequences and their occurrence across donors. An earlier analysis of 587 of the donors used high-throughput TCR beta sequencing to judge whether each TCR beta V gene segment behaved as functional or pseudogenic. Alongside the repertoire data, information on donor age, sex, ethnicity and CMV serostatus was compiled. Genome-wide SNP genotypes for about 65% of the roughly 700 donors were used in a later genetic analysis, which treated that subset as a discovery cohort. All discovery cohort repertoires had been generated using a single sequencing platform. HLA typing covered class I and class II loci at four-digit resolution. Typing coverage varied by locus: about 629-630 donors for A, B, C, DRB1 and DQB1; roughly 510 for DQA1; more than 600 for DPA1; fewer than 480 for DPB1. A handful of DR-DQ haplotypes were handled as single units for association and clustering because linkage in the cohort was strong. Across some 400 genotyped donors of the cohort, an average of about 240,000 unique TCR beta nucleotide sequences per donor were sequenced, and about a sixth of those sequences were non-productive.

V and J are truncated by 4 bases and 0 bases respectively, leaving an intervening sequence of 16 bases. The germline V gene encodes CDR1 MNHNS and CDR2 SASEGT. The CDR3, from cysteine to phenylalanine, totals 17 residues. Only CDR3 DNA remains: 51 bases, in frame from the first base. The cohort comprised 710 or so healthy bone marrow donors. Cohort members were all nominally healthy when sampled, although unrecorded immune exposures were likely present. The donor was CMV seropositive and was included in the group of about 290 seropositive cohort members. A peripheral blood sample was collected from each donor, and TCR beta sequencing was performed on peripheral blood mononuclear cells. Genomic DNA extraction from the blood cell samples was performed with the Qiagen DNeasy Blood Extraction Kit. In the case of this clone: This clone's antigen is unknown. Base qualities were left out, and no much larger clone turns up one base away.

Libraries came from the immunoSEQ multiplex PCR assay. For the multiplex PCR, a mixture combining 60 forward primers for TCR Vbeta segments and 13 reverse primers for TCR Jbeta segments was used. The CDR3 region of rearranged TCR beta genes was amplified from genomic DNA with a multiplex PCR assay. Amplified TCR beta libraries were sequenced as 87-base-pair reads on the Illumina HiSeq System. The published analysis was carried out like this. A later analysis counted about 80 million unique TCR beta chains across the 666 repertoires, and roughly 9.9 million of these chains were shared by at least two donors. Raw reads were error-corrected and collapsed into unique sequences by a nearest-neighbor algorithm in which closely related sequences were merged to remove PCR and sequencing errors. V, D and J gene segments were assigned by aligning CDR3 sequences to IMGT reference sequences. For a sequence to be retained, a match of at least six nucleotides to both a V gene segment and a J gene segment was required. Rearrangements were classified as productive when the CDR3 lacked stop codons and remained in frame with V and J, and all other rearrangements were classified as non-productive. CDR3 was defined by IMGT convention, running from the second conserved V-encoded cysteine to the conserved J-encoded phenylalanine. The earlier analysis of 550 to 650 of the donors excluded any sequence lacking an unambiguous match to a single V gene segment. In an earlier analysis of approximately 590 of the donors, V segments were called functional above 56.7% productive rearrangements and were called segregating when the between-donor standard deviation exceeded 5%. A statistical classification framework was built for diagnosing cytomegalovirus status from the catalog of TCR beta chain sequences. In a later analysis, TCR nucleotide sequences were compared against IMGT/GENE-DB human TR gene sequences so that V and J genes could be assigned. Using the TCRdist pipeline, a later analysis assigned CDR3 sequences along with most-parsimonious VDJ recombination scenarios. In a later analysis, each TCR beta chain was defined by its CDR3 amino acid sequence together with its V-gene family, and reads without a unique V-gene family were excluded. A later analysis removed 550 to 650 highly shared, low-generation-probability nucleotide sequences to deal with suspected cross-contamination and a sequencing artifact. In a later analysis, a clonal expansion index was calculated for each public chain from normalized within-repertoire ranks of inferred template counts. In a later analysis, generation probabilities were computed with a VDJ recombination model fitted to out-of-frame rearrangements, and the resulting probabilities were checked against IGoR. In a later analysis, hypergeometric tests were used to score TCR-TCR, TCR-HLA and TCR-CMV co-occurrence, with a repertoire-size bias correction applied to TCR pairs. To estimate false discovery rates, a later analysis permuted the HLA or CMV assignments 20 times. In a later analysis, co-occurring TCRs were grouped using DBSCAN, with TCRdist sequence similarity added in when clustering inside HLA-allele-positive subsets. Co-occurrence clustering excluded repertoires with fewer than 30,000 or more than 120,000 public chains, plus five with anomalous nucleotide sharing. TCRdb retrieved this table from immuneACCESS and kept in-frame rearrangements only. Not all clones are present; in checked studies, unresolved V genes account for under half, and no reason is known for the remainder. V and J calls and clone size are given by that table; D and trimming were obtained from the DNA. The sample table holds around 200,000 clones, of which 82% were seen once. The ten largest clones add up to about 6.4% of the sample.

On the study overall, not on this receptor specifically: In a later analysis, the rate of TCR association differed among HLA loci, with DRB1 alleles having the most associated TCRs and HLA-C alleles having the fewest. A few of the identified cytomegalovirus-associated TCR beta chains were confirmed in vitro to be specific for cytomegalovirus antigens. The sequencing pipeline was judged likely to have produced a cluster of highly shared sequence variants as a technical artifact. Over 15 rarely observed V segments, including chromosome 9 orphons, were excluded from the earlier analysis of approximately 500 of the donors because counts were too low. Only TCR beta chains were sequenced in this cohort, and the absence of alpha or paired-chain data limited detectable features. A later analysis associated 15,000 or so TCR beta sequences with specific HLA alleles at a false discovery rate of 0.05. V-gene and J-gene trimming of TCR beta chains was associated with a missense DCLRE1C variant in a later genetic analysis, and the association was replicated in an independent cohort. In a later genetic analysis, fewer N-insertions in productive TCRs were reported among donors in an Asian-associated ancestry cluster than the roughly 640-donor mean. Most TCR sequences were seen in very few donors, while some public TCRs were found in many individuals. In both the original and validation cohorts, the classifier was reported to diagnose cytomegalovirus status with high specificity and sensitivity. Because some donors lacked HLA typing at each locus, the association tests relied only on the typed subset. The study gave a list of 150 to 200 TCR beta chains associated with cytomegalovirus. For the cohort, immune exposure information was limited to CMV serostatus. An earlier analysis of approximately 530 of the donors showed that most TCR beta V segments appeared in productive rearrangements either about 90% or about 30% of the time, which broadly matched IMGT annotations. Compared with equally common non-associated chains, HLA-associated TCR beta chains in a later analysis were more clonally expanded and had lower generation probabilities. A later analysis reported that several top co-occurrence clusters appeared linked to parvovirus B19, influenza, CMV and Epstein-Barr virus. Presence/absence analyses assumed roughly uniform sequencing depth across donors, an assumption that may not hold. The 87-base-pair reads could not distinguish some IMGT-functional V segments, including TRBV6-2 and TRBV6-3, so those segments were excluded. It was suggested by the authors that the approach could potentially be generalized to other disease states and immunological phenotypes. A further reported finding was that TCR beta sequences accurately predicted the HLA-A and HLA-B alleles for most subjects in the first cohort. Linkage disequilibrium might explain the correlated functional status among segregating V segments, but an unknown experimental factor could not be excluded. Most CMV-associated TCR beta chains appeared to be HLA-restricted in a later analysis, and the HLA associations seemed to be driven largely by CMV exposure. When HLA alleles, especially DR and DQ, strongly co-occurred, attributing TCR associations to individual alleles was difficult.

What was sequenced was PBMCs. The chain is made from TRBV6-1 and TRBJ1-5, with TRBD1 tentatively as D gene (5 bases match). This TCR came from a man between 40 and 49 years old in good health and CMV-seropositive. CDR3 reads: CASSGSTGPYSNQPQHF. The bases read TGTGCCAGCAGTGGGAGTACAGGTCCTTATAGCAATCAGCCCCAGCATTTT.